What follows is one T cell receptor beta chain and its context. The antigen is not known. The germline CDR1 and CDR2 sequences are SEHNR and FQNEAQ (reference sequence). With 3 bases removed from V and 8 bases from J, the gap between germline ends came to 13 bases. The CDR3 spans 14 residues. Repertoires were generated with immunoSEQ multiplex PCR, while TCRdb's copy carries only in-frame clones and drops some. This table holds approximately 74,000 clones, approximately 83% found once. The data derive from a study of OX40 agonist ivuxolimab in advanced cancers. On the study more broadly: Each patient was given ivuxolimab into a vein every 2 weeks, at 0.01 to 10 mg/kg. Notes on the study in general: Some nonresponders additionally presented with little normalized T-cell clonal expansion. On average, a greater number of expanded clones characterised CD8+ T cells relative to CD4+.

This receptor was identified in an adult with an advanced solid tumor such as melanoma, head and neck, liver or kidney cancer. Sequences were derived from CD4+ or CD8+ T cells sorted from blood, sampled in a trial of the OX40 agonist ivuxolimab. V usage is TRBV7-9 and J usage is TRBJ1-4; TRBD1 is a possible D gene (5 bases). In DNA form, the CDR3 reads TGTGCCAGCAGCTTTGACAGCGAACCGGAAAAACTGTTTTTT. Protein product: CASSFDSEPEKLFF.